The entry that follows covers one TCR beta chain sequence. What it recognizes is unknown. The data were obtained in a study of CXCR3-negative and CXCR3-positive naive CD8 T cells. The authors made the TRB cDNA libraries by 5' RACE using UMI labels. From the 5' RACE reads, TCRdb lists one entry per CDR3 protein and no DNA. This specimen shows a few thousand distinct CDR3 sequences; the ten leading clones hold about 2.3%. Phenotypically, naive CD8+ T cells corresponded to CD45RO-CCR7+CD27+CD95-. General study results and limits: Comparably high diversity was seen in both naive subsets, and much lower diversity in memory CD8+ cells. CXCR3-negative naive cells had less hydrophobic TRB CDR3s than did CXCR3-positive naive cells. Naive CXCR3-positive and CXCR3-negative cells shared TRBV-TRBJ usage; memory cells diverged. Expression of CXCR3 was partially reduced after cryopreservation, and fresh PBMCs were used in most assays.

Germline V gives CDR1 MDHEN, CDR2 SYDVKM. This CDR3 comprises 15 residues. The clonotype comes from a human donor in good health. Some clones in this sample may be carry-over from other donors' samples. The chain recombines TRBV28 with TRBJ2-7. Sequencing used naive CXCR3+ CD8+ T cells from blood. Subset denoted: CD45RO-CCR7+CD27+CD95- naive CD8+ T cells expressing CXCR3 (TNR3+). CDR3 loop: CASSLGPVLKYEQHF.